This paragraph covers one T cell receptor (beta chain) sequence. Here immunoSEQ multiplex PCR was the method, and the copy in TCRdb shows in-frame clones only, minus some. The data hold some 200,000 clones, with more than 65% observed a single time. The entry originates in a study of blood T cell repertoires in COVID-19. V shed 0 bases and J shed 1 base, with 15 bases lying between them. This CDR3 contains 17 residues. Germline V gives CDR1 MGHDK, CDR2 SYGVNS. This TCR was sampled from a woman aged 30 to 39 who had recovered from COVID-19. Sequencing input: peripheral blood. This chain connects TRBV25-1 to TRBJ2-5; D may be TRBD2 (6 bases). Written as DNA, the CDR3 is TGTGCCAGCAGTGAATACATAGGCGGGATCTCCCAAGAGACCCAGTACTTC. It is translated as CASSEYIGGISQETQYF.